The entry below describes one TCR beta chain. Its target is unknown. This specimen belongs to a study of T cell clonotyping in hematopoietic cell transplantation. The assay was immunoSEQ multiplex PCR, and TCRdb's table has in-frame clones only and misses some. Counted here are around 11,000 clones, approximately 88% occurring once; the ten biggest clones make up 30% to 40%. Overall study results and limits: At the given depth, recipient repertoires were over 95% de novo clonotypes. Higher Inverse Simpson Index values in graft donor and pretransplant recipient predicted broader posttransplant TCR diversity.

Germline CDR1 reads SGDLS; CDR2 reads YYNGEE. The CDR3 is made up of 13 amino acids. Trimming took off 7 bases at V and 2 bases at J, with 12 bases between the two ends. The source of this sequence is a male patient aged 55 to 69 who had an allogeneic stem cell transplant from an unrelated donor, so the T cells may come from the graft donor. Some clones in this sample may be carry-over from other donors' samples. The rearrangement uses TRBV9 and TRBJ1-1; no firm D call. Sample: PBMCs, taken 180 days after allogeneic stem cell transplant. CDR3 residues: CASSYTGNTEAFF. The CDR3, as DNA: TGTGCCAGCTCATATACGGGAAACACTGAAGCTTTCTTT. Full variable domain (missing parts from reference TRBV9 and TRBJ1-1): DSGVTQTPKHLITATGQRVTLRCSPRSGDLSVYWYQQSLDQGLQFLIQYYNGEERAKGNILERFSAQQFPDLHSELNLSSLELGDSALYFCASSYTGNTEAFFGQGTRLTVV.